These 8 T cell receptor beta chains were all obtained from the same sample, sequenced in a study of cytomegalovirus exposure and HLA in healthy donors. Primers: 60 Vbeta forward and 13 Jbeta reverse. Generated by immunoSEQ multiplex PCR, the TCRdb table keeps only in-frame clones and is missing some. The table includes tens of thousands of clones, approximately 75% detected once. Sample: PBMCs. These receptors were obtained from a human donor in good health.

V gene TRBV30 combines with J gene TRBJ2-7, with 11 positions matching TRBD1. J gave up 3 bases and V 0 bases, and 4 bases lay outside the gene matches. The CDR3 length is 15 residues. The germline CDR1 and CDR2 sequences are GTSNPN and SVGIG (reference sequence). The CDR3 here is CAWSVRDRGIYEQYF. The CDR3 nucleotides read TGTGCCTGGAGTGTCCGGGACAGGGGGATCTACGAGCAGTACTTC.

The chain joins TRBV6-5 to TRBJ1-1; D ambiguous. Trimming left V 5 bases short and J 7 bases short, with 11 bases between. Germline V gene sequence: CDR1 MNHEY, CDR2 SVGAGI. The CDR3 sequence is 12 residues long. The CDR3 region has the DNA TGTGCCAGCAGTCTGAGCGGGAGTGAAGCTTTCTTT. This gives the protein CASSLSGSEAFF.

The CDR3 sequence: CASSLADRYNEQFF. DNA for the CDR3: TGTGCCAGCAGCTTAGCCGACAGATACAATGAGCAGTTCTTC. The rearrangement uses TRBV7-9 and TRBJ2-1, with a possible D match to TRBD1 (5 bases). V was trimmed by 0 bases and J by 4 bases, leaving 7 bases between them. Germline V gene sequence: CDR1 SEHNR, CDR2 FQNEAQ (reference sequence). The CDR3 runs 14 residues. The entire variable domain, with the rest obtained from reference TRBV7-9 and TRBJ2-1, is as follows: DTGVSQNPRHKITKRGQNVTFRCDPISEHNRLYWYRQTLGQGPEFLTYFQNEAQLEKSRLLSDRFSAERPKGSFSTLEIQRTEQGDSAMYLCASSLADRYNEQFFGPGTRLTVL.

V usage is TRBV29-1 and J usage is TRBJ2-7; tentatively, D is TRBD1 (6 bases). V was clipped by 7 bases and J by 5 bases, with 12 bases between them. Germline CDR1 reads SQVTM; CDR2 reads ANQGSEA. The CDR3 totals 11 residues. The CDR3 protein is CSAATGHEQYF. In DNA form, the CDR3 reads TGCAGCGCAGCCACAGGGCACGAGCAGTACTTC.

CDR3 nucleotides: TGTGCCAGCAGCGTACGGACAGGGGGCAACAATGAGCAGTTCTTC. Amino acid sequence: CASSVRTGGNNEQFF. The chain employs TRBV9 and TRBJ2-1; TRBD1 matches at 11 bases. Germline V gene data show CDR1 as SGDLS and CDR2 as YYNGEE. There are 15 residues in the CDR3. Unmatched junction bases numbered 2, after V lost 1 base and J lost 5 bases.

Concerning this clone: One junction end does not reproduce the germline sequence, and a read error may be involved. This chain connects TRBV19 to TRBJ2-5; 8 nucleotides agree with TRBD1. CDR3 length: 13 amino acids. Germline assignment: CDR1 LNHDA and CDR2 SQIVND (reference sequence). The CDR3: CASSTGQGGTRYF. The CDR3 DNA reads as TGTGCCAGTAGTACCGGACAGGGTGGAACCCGGTACTTC. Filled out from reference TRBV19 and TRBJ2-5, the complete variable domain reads DGGITQSPKYLFRKEGQNVTLSCEQNLNHDAMYWYRQDPGQGLRLIYYSQIVNDFQKGDIAEGYSVSREKKESFPLTVTSAQKNPTAFYLCASSTGQGGTRYFGPGTRLLVL.

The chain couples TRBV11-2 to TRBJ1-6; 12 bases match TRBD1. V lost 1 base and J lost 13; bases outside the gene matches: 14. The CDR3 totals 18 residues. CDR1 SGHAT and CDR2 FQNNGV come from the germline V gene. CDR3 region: CASSLVGQGASTLSPLHF. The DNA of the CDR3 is TGTGCCAGCAGCTTAGTGGGACAGGGGGCGTCCACCCTCTCGCCCCTCCACTTT. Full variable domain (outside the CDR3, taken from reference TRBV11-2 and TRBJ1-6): EAGVAQSPRYKIIEKRQSVAFWCNPISGHATLYWYQQILGQGPKLLIQFQNNGVVDDSQLPKDRFSAERLKGVDSTLKIQPAKLEDSAVYLCASSLVGQGASTLSPLHFGNGTRLTVT.

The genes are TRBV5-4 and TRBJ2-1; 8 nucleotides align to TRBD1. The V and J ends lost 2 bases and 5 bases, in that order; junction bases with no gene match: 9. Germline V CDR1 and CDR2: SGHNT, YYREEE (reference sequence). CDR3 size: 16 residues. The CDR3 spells CASSLVVQGGNNEQFF. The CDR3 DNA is TGTGCCAGCAGCTTAGTAGTACAGGGGGGAAACAATGAGCAGTTCTTC. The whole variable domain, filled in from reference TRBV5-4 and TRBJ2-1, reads ETGVTQSPTHLIKTRGQQVTLRCSSQSGHNTVSWYQQALGQGPQFIFQYYREEENGRGNFPPRFSGLQFPNYSSELNVNALELDDSALYLCASSLVVQGGNNEQFFGPGTRLTVL.